This entry lists 21 T cell receptor beta chains sequenced from one sample in a study of blood T cell repertoires in COVID-19. Assay used: immunoSEQ multiplex PCR; TCRdb lists only in-frame clones, some missing. In the table there are 150,000 to 200,000 clones, roughly nine tenths of which are singletons. The sequencing input was peripheral blood. Receptor source: a woman in her twenties or thirties with active or convalescent COVID-19.

This chain links TRBV7-9 with TRBJ1-2; a weak D match, TRBD1 (6 bases). The CDR3 sequence is 15 residues long. Germline V lookup: CDR1 SEHNR, CDR2 FQNEAQ (reference sequence). The germline V and J ends were trimmed by 5 bases and 2 bases, with 15 bases remaining between them. The CDR3 is CASSRSDSLNYGYTF. DNA of the CDR3: TGTGCCAGCAGCCGATCGGACAGCCTAAACTATGGCTACACCTTC.

The chain has TRBV18 and TRBJ1-6; tentatively, D is TRBD1 (6 bases). This CDR3 spans 17 amino acids. V shed 5 bases and J shed 9 bases, with 23 bases lying between them. Germline values: CDR1 KGHSH, CDR2 LQKENI. This chain's CDR3 is CASSEAGAGTVGSPLHF. The CDR3 nucleotides read TGTGCCAGCTCAGAAGCAGGGGCTGGCACGGTCGGTTCACCCCTCCACTTT.

The chain joins TRBV27 to TRBJ2-3; TRBD1 matches at 7 bases. V lost 6 bases, J lost 3 bases, and 9 bases stayed unmatched. This CDR3 contains 15 residues. The germline V gene encodes CDR1 MNHEY and CDR2 SMNVEV (reference sequence). The CDR3 DNA reads TGTGCCAGCAGCCCCCTAGGGGGCCTAACAGATACGCAGTATTTT. Amino acids: CASSPLGGLTDTQYF.

CDR3 loop: CASSLPSGRSGELFF. The CDR3 DNA is TGCGCCAGCAGCTTGCCTAGCGGGAGGTCGGGGGAGCTGTTTTTT. The V and J genes are TRBV5-1 and TRBJ2-2; the match to TRBD2 covers 11 bases. This CDR3 region has 15 residues. Germline CDR1 is SGHRS and CDR2 is YFSETQ. J lost 8 bases, V lost 1 base, and 4 bases had no gene match.

A single count supports this clone. Here the CDR3 reads CASSSDRMNTEAFF. As DNA, the CDR3 is TGTGCCAGCAGCTCGGACAGAATGAACACTGAAGCTTTCTTT. The gene calls are TRBV11-3 and TRBJ1-1; a possible D gene is TRBD1 (6 bases). The CDR3 covers 14 residues. Trimming left V 4 bases short and J 0 bases short, with 9 bases between. CDR1 is SGHNT, CDR2 YENEEA, per germline.

The V call is TRBV3-1 (or the pseudogene TRBV3-2), the J call TRBJ1-1; D not resolved. The CDR3 contains 12 residues. V was trimmed by 2 bases and J by 6 bases, leaving 7 bases between them. Germline CDR1 LGHDT, CDR2 YNNKEL (reference sequence). The CDR3 region has the DNA TGTGCCAGCAGCCAACGAGGCGCTGAAGCTTTCTTT. Its translation: CASSQRGAEAFF.

V usage is TRBV10-3 and J usage is TRBJ1-5; perhaps TRBD1 as D (5 bases). The V and J ends lost 0 bases and 7 bases respectively, with 7 bases between them. Germline CDR1 and CDR2: ENHRY and SYGVKD. The CDR3 is made up of 13 amino acids. The DNA of the CDR3 is TGTGCCATCAGTGAGTCTGGACAACAGCCCCAGCATTTT. The encoded protein is CAISESGQQPQHF.

The rearrangement joins TRBV19 to TRBJ2-7; 9 nucleotides line up with TRBD1. Germline V gives CDR1 LNHDA, CDR2 SQIVND (reference sequence). This CDR3 region has 15 residues. J lost 3 bases, V lost 5 bases, and 8 bases had no gene match. CDR3 protein: CASSPTGGAGYEQYF. CDR3 in DNA: TGTGCCAGTAGTCCAACAGGGGGCGCCGGCTACGAGCAGTACTTC.

A single count supports this clone. This sequence joins TRBV6-4 and TRBJ2-1; D is ambiguous. The CDR3 length is 15 residues. Germline-derived CDR1 and CDR2 are MRHNA and SNTAGT. Trimming shortened V by 4 bases and J by 5 bases, and 15 bases separated the two germline ends. The CDR3: CASSVHSSSDNEQFF. The DNA for the CDR3 is TGTGCCAGCAGTGTGCACTCCTCAAGTGACAATGAGCAGTTCTTC.

This clone was found once. The CDR3 DNA follows: TGTGCCAGCAGATTAGCGGGAGTTTACAATGAGCAGTTCTTC. Protein sequence: CASRLAGVYNEQFF. The chain couples TRBV28 to TRBJ2-1, with TRBD2 matching over 9 bases. This CDR3 contains 14 residues. Germline CDR1 reads MDHEN; CDR2 reads SYDVKM. With 6 bases clipped from V and 4 bases from J, the junction kept 4 bases outside the gene matches. Combining the CDR3 with reference TRBV28 and TRBJ2-1 gives the whole variable domain DVKVTQSSRYLVKRTGEKVFLECVQDMDHENMFWYRQDPGLGLRLIYFSYDVKMKEKGDIPEGYSVSREKKERFSLILESASTNQTSMYLCASRLAGVYNEQFFGPGTRLTVL.

The rearrangement uses TRBV30 and TRBJ1-5, with 8 bases matching TRBD1. V trimming: 3 bases; J trimming: 8 bases; junction bases outside the gene matches: 6. The CDR3 runs 13 residues. Germline CDR1 reads GTSNPN; CDR2 reads SVGIG (reference sequence). CDR3 sequence reads: CAWSRQTGEPQHF. For the CDR3, the DNA is TGTGCCTGGAGCCGCCAGACAGGGGAGCCCCAGCATTTT. Looking up the rest from reference TRBV30 and TRBJ1-5 gives the full variable domain: SQTIHQWPATLVQPVGSPLSLECTVEGTSNPNLYWYRQAAGRGLQLLFYSVGIGQISSEVPQNLSASRPQDRQFILSSKKLLLSDSGFYLCAWSRQTGEPQHFGDGTRLSIL.

The rearrangement links TRBV30 to TRBJ2-7, with D maybe TRBD2 (6 bases). CDR3 length: 13 amino acids. V was trimmed by 2 bases and J by 6 bases, leaving 14 bases between them. The V gene's germline CDR1 is GTSNPN and CDR2 SVGIG (reference sequence). CDR3 loop: CAWSTGEGGEQYF. The CDR3 nucleotides are TGTGCCTGGAGTACGGGAGAGGGCGGCGAGCAGTACTTC.

This chain uses TRBV5-1 with TRBJ2-5; 7 bases are a match to TRBD1. This CDR3 is 18 amino acids long. Germline loops: CDR1 SGHRS, CDR2 YFSETQ. After removal of 1 base from V and 0 bases from J, the junction contained 12 bases not matched to a gene. The CDR3 region is CASSLKAGGSGYQETQYF. CDR3 sequence (DNA): TGCGCCAGCAGCTTGAAGGCAGGGGGTAGTGGGTACCAAGAGACCCAGTACTTC.

The rearrangement joins TRBV15 to TRBJ2-7, with 8 bases identical to TRBD1. The CDR3 has 14 residues. From germline, CDR1 is LNHNV and CDR2 YYDKDF (reference sequence). The V segment lost 6 bases and the J segment 0 bases; nucleotides outside the gene matches: 4. The chain's CDR3 is CATREQGASYEQYF. In DNA, the CDR3 is TGTGCCACCAGGGAGCAGGGGGCCTCCTACGAGCAGTACTTC.

This clone was observed once. The chain is built from TRBV29-1 and TRBJ1-2; 7 bases are shared with TRBD1. The CDR3 loop spans 12 amino acids. V dropped 2 bases and J dropped 5; count of bases not matched to a gene: 2. CDR1 is SQVTM and CDR2 is ANQGSEA in the germline V gene. CDR3 sequence: CSVEKGAYGYTF. The CDR3 nucleotides are TGCAGCGTTGAAAAGGGGGCTTATGGCTACACCTTC.

This sequence joins TRBV2 and TRBJ2-6, with D hard to call. The CDR3 contains 15 residues. Trimming removed 4 bases at V and 0 bases at J, with 7 bases between. The germline V gene encodes CDR1 SNHLY and CDR2 FYNNEI. CDR3 DNA: TGTGCCAGCAGTGCTGGGCTCTCTGGGGCCAACGTCCTGACTTTC. Encoded protein: CASSAGLSGANVLTF.

The rearrangement joins TRBV3-1 (or the pseudogene TRBV3-2) to TRBJ1-5; D remains unclear. CDR1 is LGHDT and CDR2 is YNNKEL in the germline V gene (reference sequence). V lost 1 base and J lost 3, with 7 bases in between. CDR3 length equals 14 residues. In DNA form, the CDR3 reads TGTGCCAGCAGCCAAGGAGCTCTCAATCAGCCCCAGCATTTT. It is translated as CASSQGALNQPQHF.

V and J are TRBV28 and TRBJ1-5, with a possible D match to TRBD1 (5 bases). CDR3 length equals 13 residues. Germline-derived CDR1 and CDR2 are MDHEN and SYDVKM. V dropped 5 bases and J dropped 5 bases, with 10 bases sitting between them. CDR3: CASSPTRDQPQHF. The DNA for the CDR3 is TGTGCCAGCAGTCCCACCAGGGATCAGCCCCAGCATTTT.

The V and J genes are TRBV30 and TRBJ1-4, with 10 bases matching TRBD1. The V segment lost 0 bases and the J segment 2 bases; nucleotides outside the gene matches: 3. CDR3 length: 16 residues. Looked up from germline, CDR1 is GTSNPN and CDR2 is SVGIG (reference sequence). CDR3 sequence (DNA): TGTGCCTGGAGTGTAAAGGGACAGGGGACTAATGAAAAACTGTTTTTT. This codes for CAWSVKGQGTNEKLFF.

The chain combines TRBV11-2 with TRBJ1-2; weak D call: TRBD1 (5 bases). The CDR3 extends over 15 amino acids. Trimming pared 3 bases from V and 5 bases from J, leaving 16 bases between. Germline CDR1 reads SGHAT; CDR2 reads FQNNGV. The CDR3, as DNA: TGTGCCAGCAGCTTGACCACGCAGGGATGGTATGGCTACACCTTC. Amino acid sequence: CASSLTTQGWYGYTF.

The rearrangement links TRBV15 to TRBJ2-5; tentative D call: TRBD2 (5 bases). The CDR3 runs 14 residues. CDR1 LNHNV and CDR2 YYDKDF come from the germline V gene (reference sequence). The V gene lost 7 bases and the J gene lost 5 bases, with 17 bases spanning the gap. The CDR3 spells CATNGGGPGETQYF. The DNA for the CDR3 is TGTGCCACCAATGGTGGCGGGCCTGGGGAGACCCAGTACTTC.